This T cell receptor (beta chain) was found in a study of cytomegalovirus exposure and HLA in healthy donors. Regarding the study as a whole: Under in vitro conditions, three CMV-associated chains were confirmed as specific for CMV antigens. Later analysis indicated greater clonal expansion among HLA-associated TCR beta chains than among equally common other chains.

This clone was seen a handful of times. Its antigen is not identified. The germline V and J ends were trimmed by 4 bases and 5 bases, with 11 bases remaining between them. The germline V gene encodes CDR1 SQVTM and CDR2 ANQGSEA. This CDR3 has 12 amino acids. Use of 60 Vbeta and 13 Jbeta primers characterized the PCR. The repertoire was sequenced with immunoSEQ multiplex PCR; TCRdb's copy has only in-frame clones and lacks some. Of approximately 160,000 clones in the sample, 60% to 80% were seen once. The receptor was isolated from a male donor in good health and CMV-seronegative. The rearrangement joins TRBV29-1 to TRBJ1-2; possibly TRBD1 for D (5 bases). Material for sequencing was PBMCs. CDR3 in DNA: TGCAGCGTTGTACGGCAGGGATATGGCTACACCTTC. It translates to CSVVRQGYGYTF.